The next 2 T cell receptor beta chains were all read from a single sample in a study of shared clonotypes between healthy human individuals. This table comes from immunoSEQ multiplex PCR, and its TCRdb copy is limited to in-frame clones, with some not included. The profile covers about 2,500,000 clones, with around nine tenths appearing a single time and about 0.13% taken by the ten largest. Sequencing was performed on naive CD4+ T cells sorted from blood. Subset reported: CD45RA+ positively selected. These receptors came from a man younger than 35 in good health.

To note about this clone: The sample holds other DNA sequences that translate to the same CDR3. The V gene is TRBV18, the J gene TRBJ2-5, with TRBD2 matching 7 bases. This CDR3 region has 14 residues. Germline V lookup: CDR1 KGHSH, CDR2 LQKENI. V shed 4 bases, J shed 4 bases, and the junction held 6 bases outside the gene matches. CDR3 protein: CASSLTGGRETQYF. CDR3 DNA sequence: TGTGCCAGCTCACTAACGGGGGGTAGAGAGACCCAGTACTTC.

To note about this clone: The sample holds other DNA sequences that translate to the same CDR3. The chain recombines TRBV5-4 with TRBJ2-3; D remains unclear. Germline assignment: CDR1 SGHNT and CDR2 YYREEE (reference sequence). The length of the CDR3 is 14 residues. The V end lost 1 base, the J end lost 0 bases, and 6 bases lay between the germline ends. CDR3 in amino acids: CASSLLRSTDTQYF. In DNA, the CDR3 is TGTGCCAGCAGCTTGCTGCGGAGCACAGATACGCAGTATTTT.